The clone carrying this T cell receptor beta chain occurred a few times. Its specificity is unknown. This specimen belongs to a study of T-cell reconstitution after alpha-beta-depleted transplantation in children. Findings and caveats of the study: Some patients owed their high day-60 TCRbeta diversity to surviving recipient T cells and thymic progenitors.

The germline V gene encodes CDR1 MDHEN and CDR2 SYDVKM. V lost 3 bases and J lost 9; bases outside the gene matches: 6. CDR3 length equals 15 residues. It was with unique molecular identifiers that the TCRbeta library was prepared. Using its own MiXCR run on the PCR reads, TCRdb lists one record per CDR3 protein. This table holds 100,000 to 120,000 distinct CDR3 sequences, around 6.4% found once. The input for sequencing was PBMCs, mostly from graft donor cells, taken 360 days after TCRalphabeta/CD19-depleted stem cell transplant. J is TRBJ1-6 and V is TRBV28; 9 bases are a match to TRBD1. The TCR sequence derives from a male patient aged 2 to 9 who had a stem cell transplant for acute lymphoblastic leukemia, so the T cells may come from the graft donor. The CDR3 bases are TGTGCCAGCAGTTTGTGGACAGGGGCATCTTCACCCCTCCACTTT. This translates into CASSLWTGASSPLHF. The full variable domain, rest sourced from reference TRBV28 and TRBJ1-6, is DVKVTQSSRYLVKRTGEKVFLECVQDMDHENMFWYRQDPGLGLRLIYFSYDVKMKEKGDIPEGYSVSREKKERFSLILESASTNQTSMYLCASSLWTGASSPLHFGNGTRLTVT.